This T cell receptor (beta chain) was sequenced in a study of cytomegalovirus exposure and HLA in healthy donors. Study-wide findings and caveats: DRB1 showed the most TCR associations and HLA-C the fewest in a later analysis, as rates varied by HLA locus. In all likelihood, a cluster of highly shared sequence variants was a sequencing artifact. Some TCR beta chains (approximately 180 of them) were listed as cytomegalovirus-associated. The study carried out a later analysis of TCR beta sequences. It associated approximately 15,000 of them with specific HLA alleles at a false discovery rate of 0.05.

PCR employed 60 Vbeta and 13 Jbeta primers. Assay used: immunoSEQ multiplex PCR; TCRdb lists only in-frame clones, some missing. This sample yields some 140,000 clones, of which about 83% are seen a single time; roughly 4.2% belongs to the top ten. To note about this clone: No antigen is known for it.

Sequenced material: PBMCs. This TCR was sampled from a woman between 40 and 55 years old in good health and CMV-seronegative.

The CDR3 sequence: CASSVKRTSYNEQFF. CDR3 in DNA: TGTGCCAGCAGTGTAAAGCGCACCTCCTACAATGAGCAGTTCTTC. The V gene is TRBV6-4, the J gene TRBJ2-1; the D is unclear. V was trimmed by 4 bases and J by 0 bases, leaving 10 bases between them. The CDR3 has 15 residues. Germline lookup yields CDR1 MRHNA and CDR2 SNTAGT.